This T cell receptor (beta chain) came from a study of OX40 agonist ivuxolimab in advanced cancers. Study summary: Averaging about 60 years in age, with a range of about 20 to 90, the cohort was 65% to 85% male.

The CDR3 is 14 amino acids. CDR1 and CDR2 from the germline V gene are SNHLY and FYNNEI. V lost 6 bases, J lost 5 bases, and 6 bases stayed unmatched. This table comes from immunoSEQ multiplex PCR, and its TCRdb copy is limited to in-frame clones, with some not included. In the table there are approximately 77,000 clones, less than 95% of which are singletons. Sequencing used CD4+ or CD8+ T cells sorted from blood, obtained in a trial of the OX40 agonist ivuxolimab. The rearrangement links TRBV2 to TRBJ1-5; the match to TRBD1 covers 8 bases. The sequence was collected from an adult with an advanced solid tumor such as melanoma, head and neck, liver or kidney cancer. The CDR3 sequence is CASRRQGSDQPQHF. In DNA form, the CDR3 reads TGTGCCAGCAGAAGACAGGGGAGCGATCAGCCCCAGCATTTT.